This TCR beta chain derives from a study of blood T cell repertoires in COVID-19 (dated by TCRdb to the early 2020s). Concerning the study at large: Samples covering the acute and convalescent phases of COVID-19 were provided by collaborators in the United States, Italy and Spain. Sample metadata almost always included a de-identified subject ID, COVID-19 status, age in years and sex. The repertoires were released in a freely available public database intended as a resource for research on the immune response to SARS-CoV-2. Samples were obtained from the ongoing ImmuneRACE study (first 160 participants) and from approximately 1,200 subjects provided by 6 global collaborators. Deeply sampled blood TCRbeta repertoires from subjects exposed to, actively infected with, or recovered from COVID-19 were included in the dataset. The prospective study material was composed of cDNA or gDNA derived from T cells, B-cell-depleted T cells, or PBMCs. Where available, HLA class I and class II types were taken from metadata supplied by the sample provider and were not determined by assay-based typing. General study outcomes and caveats: Clinical and demographic metadata were provided uncurated, with the amount varying by source and participant.

The immunoSEQ Assay, a bias-controlled multiplex PCR, was used to amplify TCRbeta CDR3 regions from genomic DNA. The original pipeline was this. Nucleated cell counts per sample were estimated from amplification of reference gene primers within the assay. To quantify the absolute abundance of each unique TCRbeta CDR3 rearrangement, sequence reads were collapsed and filtered. For each sample, productive Simpson clonality was calculated as the square root of Simpson's diversity index across productive rearrangements. TCRdb took over this immuneACCESS table, retaining in-frame rearrangements with V and J assigned. Such tables are incomplete; in checked studies, under half of the missing clones stem from an unresolved V gene, and the remainder is unexplained. V and J calls and clone size are copied from that table; D and trimming were computed from the DNA. Recorded for this sample are tens of thousands of clones; around nine tenths of them occurred a single time. The ten top clones hold less than 0.85% of the sample.

Whole blood was collected in K2EDTA tubes by collaborating institutions according to the institutions' own protocols. Collaborator samples were shipped for TCRbeta analysis as frozen whole blood, isolated PBMCs, or DNA extracted from either sample type. Points on this clone: Its target antigen remains unknown. No quality values exist for individual bases; no much larger clone is one base distant.

CDR1 SGHTA and CDR2 FQGNSA are derived from the germline V gene. The CDR3 runs 13 residues from the cysteine to the phenylalanine. Solely the CDR3 DNA is kept, with 39 bases framed from the first base. Trimming costs V 5 bases and J 7 bases, and their ends lie 11 bases apart. The chain uses TRBV7-2 and TRBJ2-2; matching of 5 bases hints at TRBD1 as the D gene. The TCR sequence derives from a woman at least 80 years old with acute or convalescent COVID-19. Sequencing input: peripheral blood. The CDR3 region has the sequence CASSPRVVGELFF. The nucleotide sequence is given as TGTGCCAGCAGCCCCAGGGTGGTCGGGGAGCTGTTTTTT.